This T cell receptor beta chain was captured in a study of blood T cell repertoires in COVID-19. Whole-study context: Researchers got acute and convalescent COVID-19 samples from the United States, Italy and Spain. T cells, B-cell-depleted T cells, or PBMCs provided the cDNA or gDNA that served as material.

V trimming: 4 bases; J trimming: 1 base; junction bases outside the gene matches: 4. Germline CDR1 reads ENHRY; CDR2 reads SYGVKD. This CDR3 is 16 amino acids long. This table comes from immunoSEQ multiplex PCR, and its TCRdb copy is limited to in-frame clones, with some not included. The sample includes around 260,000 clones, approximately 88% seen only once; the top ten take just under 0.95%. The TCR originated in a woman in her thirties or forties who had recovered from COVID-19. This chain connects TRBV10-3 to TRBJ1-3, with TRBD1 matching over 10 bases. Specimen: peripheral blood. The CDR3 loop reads CAISGRDRGSGNTIYF. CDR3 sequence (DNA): TGTGCCATCAGTGGCCGGGACAGGGGTTCTGGAAACACCATATATTTT.